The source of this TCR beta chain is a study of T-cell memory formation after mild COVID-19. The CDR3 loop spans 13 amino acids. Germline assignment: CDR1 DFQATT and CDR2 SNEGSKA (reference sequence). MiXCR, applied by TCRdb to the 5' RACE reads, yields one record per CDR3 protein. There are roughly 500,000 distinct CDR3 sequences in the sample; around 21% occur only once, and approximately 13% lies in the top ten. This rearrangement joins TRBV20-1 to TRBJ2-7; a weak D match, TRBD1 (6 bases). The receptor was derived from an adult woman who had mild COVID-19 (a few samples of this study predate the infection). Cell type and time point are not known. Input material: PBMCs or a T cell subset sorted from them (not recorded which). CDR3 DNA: TGCAGCTACCGACAGGAAGGGTCCTACGAGCAGTACTTC. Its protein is CSYRQEGSYEQYF.